This TCR beta chain was recorded in a study of CD8 T cells in ankylosing spondylitis. Ten or more counts support this clonotype. Using its own MiXCR run on the 5' RACE reads, TCRdb lists one record per CDR3 protein. The data show a few hundred thousand distinct CDR3 sequences, with roughly 10% seen just once and 6% to 8.5% held by the top ten. The germline CDR1 and CDR2 sequences are SNHLY and FYNNEI. Deletions cut 6 bases from V and 6 bases from J, with 14 bases between. The length of the CDR3 is 13 residues. The sequenced sample consisted of blood, either unsorted or a sorted T cell fraction (not recorded which). The clonotype was recovered from a male donor with ankylosing spondylitis or in good health (not recorded which). The V gene is TRBV2, the J gene TRBJ1-1; TRBD1 is a possible D gene (5 bases). The CDR3: CASRAQGFAEAFF. For the CDR3, the DNA is TGTGCCAGCAGGGCGCAGGGTTTCGCTGAAGCTTTCTTT.